This T cell receptor beta chain was observed in a study of regulatory T cells in long-lasting Graves disease. Time point: newly diagnosed GD, antithyroid drugs for less than 3 months. Scientists built the TCR library using RNA that was extracted from PBMCs. Arm-PCR with iRepertoire HTBI primers amplified the CDR3 regions for these TCR beta libraries. TCRdb re-derived calls from the multiplex PCR reads in MiXCR, one entry per CDR3 protein. Seen here are some 490,000 distinct CDR3 sequences, approximately 12% observed once, and the top ten hold 8.9%. This CDR3 region has 14 residues. The germline gives CDR1 SNHLY, CDR2 FYNNEI. V lost 5 bases to trimming and J lost 4 bases, with 14 bases between them. In addition, the sample was reused for a study of T cells in Graves' hyperthyroidism and ophthalmopathy. Per that study: A set of HTBI primers served as the primers for a first-round RT-PCR of the TCR CDR3.

This receptor was identified in a woman between 25 and 40 years old with Graves disease. The chain has TRBV2 and TRBJ1-1; D may be TRBD1 (5 bases). The specimen comprised peripheral blood mononuclear cells (PBMCs), sampled at new diagnosis, from a patient treated with antithyroid drugs. CDR3 amino acids: CASSSRVGSTEAFF. The CDR3 bases are TGTGCCAGCAGTTCCAGGGTAGGAAGCACTGAAGCTTTCTTT.